The 16 T cell receptor beta chains below come from one sample, sequenced in a study of blood T cells in healthy people across ages. PCR was performed a second time for roughly 6 to 12 cycles using a sample-barcoded 5' primer and a J-beta primer mix. TCRdb reprocessed the 5' RACE reads with MiXCR, giving one entry per CDR3 protein. The table has 850,000 to 1,000,000 distinct CDR3 sequences, 45% to 50% seen once. The specimen sequenced was blood. These receptor sequences come from a young man in good health.

This clonotype was counted a single time. The gene calls are TRBV11-2 and TRBJ2-5; 9 bases align to TRBD2. Germline CDR1 and CDR2: SGHAT and FQNNGV. This CDR3 is built from 16 residues. J lost 5 bases, V lost 3 bases, and 10 bases had no gene match. CDR3 bases: TGTGCCAGCAGCTTCCCTAGCGGGGCGTTTGATGAGACCCAGTACTTC. Protein product: CASSFPSGAFDETQYF.

This chain uses TRBV27 with TRBJ1-6, with D possibly matching TRBD1 (6 bases). Germline loops: CDR1 MNHEY, CDR2 SMNVEV (reference sequence). CDR3 length: 15 amino acids. The V and J ends lost 4 bases and 3 bases respectively, with 10 bases between them. As DNA, the CDR3 is TGTGCCAGCAGTTCCAGGGGTGGCTATAATTCACCCCTCCACTTT. As protein: CASSSRGGYNSPLHF.

The rearrangement joins TRBV2 to TRBJ2-3, with D unclear. V lost 3 bases, J lost 2 bases, and 6 bases lay in between. Germline V gives CDR1 SNHLY, CDR2 FYNNEI. CDR3 length: 13 amino acids. CDR3 sequence (DNA): TGTGCCAGCAGTGAGGAGATCACAGATACGCAGTATTTT. Residues: CASSEEITDTQYF.

This clonotype was counted between two and nine times. This CDR3 is CASSLITGGGYGYTF. CDR3 bases: TGTGCCAGCAGCTTAATTACAGGGGGAGGGTATGGCTACACCTTC. The V and J genes are TRBV7-2 and TRBJ1-2, with 8 bases matching TRBD1. V lost 2 bases to trimming and J lost 5 bases; unmatched junction nucleotides: 7. The CDR3 contains 15 residues. Germline assignment: CDR1 SGHTA and CDR2 FQGNSA. Full variable domain (outside the CDR3, taken from reference TRBV7-2 and TRBJ1-2): GAGVSQSPSNKVTEKGKDVELRCDPISGHTALYWYRQSLGQGLEFLIYFQGNSAPDKSGLPSDRFSAERTGGSVSTLTIQRTQQEDSAVYLCASSLITGGGYGYTFGSGTRLTVV.

The V and J genes are TRBV3-1 and TRBJ2-1; D ambiguous. The V and J ends lost 4 bases and 0 bases respectively, with 19 bases between them. The CDR3 is 18 amino acids. The germline V gene has CDR1 LGHDT and CDR2 YNNKEL (reference sequence). CDR3 nucleotides: TGTGCCAGCAGCCGACAAGGGTCAGGCTTGAGCTCCTACAATGAGCAGTTCTTC. Translation gives CASSRQGSGLSSYNEQFF.

This clonotype occurred a few times. CDR3 loop: CAISEGLTGYNEQFF. CDR3 nucleotides: TGTGCCATCAGTGAGGGACTGACAGGGTACAATGAGCAGTTCTTC. This rearrangement joins TRBV10-3 to TRBJ2-1, with 7 bases identical to TRBD1. Trimming at V came to 2 bases and at J to 4 bases, leaving 5 bases not matched to a gene. There are 15 residues in the CDR3. The V gene's germline CDR1 is ENHRY and CDR2 SYGVKD.

The rearrangement links TRBV2 to TRBJ2-7, with a possible D match to TRBD2 (5 bases). This CDR3 is 14 amino acids long. Germline V gives CDR1 SNHLY, CDR2 FYNNEI. V lost 3 bases, J lost 2 bases, and 11 bases lay in between. The CDR3 bases are TGTGCCAGCAGTGAGGACGGGATAACCTACGAGCAGTACTTC. Its protein is CASSEDGITYEQYF.

The CDR3 nucleotides read TGTGCCAGCAGTGAAAGAGGCGGCAGGGCAAGCTCACCCCTCCACTTT. Residues: CASSERGGRASSPLHF. The chain links TRBV3-1 to TRBJ1-6, with D possibly matching TRBD1 (5 bases). Trimming took off 6 bases at V and 10 bases at J, with 22 bases between the two ends. CDR1 is LGHDT and CDR2 is YNNKEL in the germline V gene (reference sequence). There are 16 residues in the CDR3.

This clonotype was seen a handful of times. The chain has TRBV12-3 or TRBV12-4 and TRBJ1-2; no firm D call. This CDR3 region has 13 residues. Trimming pared 3 bases from V and 8 bases from J, leaving 13 bases between. In DNA form, the CDR3 reads TGTGCCAGCAGTTTGACTCCCACGGGCGGCTACACCTTC. Its translation is CASSLTPTGGYTF.

CDR3 sequence: CASSPRTGGLDYGYTF. The CDR3 DNA is TGTGCCAGCAGTCCAAGGACAGGGGGCTTGGATTATGGCTACACCTTC. This chain links TRBV6-1 with TRBJ1-2, with TRBD1 matching 11 bases. This CDR3 has 16 residues. Germline CDR1 is MNHNS and CDR2 is SASEGT. The V gene end was trimmed by 5 bases and the J gene end by 5 bases; junction bases not matched to a gene: 10.

The chain carries TRBV20-1 and TRBJ2-6; D is unresolved. Trimming stripped 1 base from V and 4 bases from J, with 8 bases between. Germline CDR1 and CDR2: DFQATT and SNEGSKA (reference sequence). The CDR3 loop spans 14 amino acids. The CDR3 DNA reads as TGCAGTGCTAGAGTGGAAACCGGGGCCAACGTCCTGACTTTC. Amino acids: CSARVETGANVLTF.

The rearrangement links TRBV3-1 to TRBJ2-4, with D unclear. The CDR3 covers 15 residues. Trimming stripped 0 bases from V and 0 bases from J, with 6 bases between. CDR1 and CDR2 from the germline V gene are LGHDT and YNNKEL (reference sequence). CDR3: CASSQERVAKNIQYF. In DNA, the CDR3 is TGTGCCAGCAGCCAAGAAAGGGTAGCCAAAAACATTCAGTACTTC.

This chain links TRBV10-3 with TRBJ2-5; 7 bases are a match to TRBD1. With V trimmed by 6 bases and J by 11 bases, 12 bases remained unmatched. This CDR3 comprises 13 residues. The germline CDR1 and CDR2 sequences are ENHRY and SYGVKD. CDR3 sequence: CAIRGQVDYVQYF. The CDR3 DNA follows: TGTGCCATCAGAGGACAGGTAGACTACGTGCAGTACTTC.

This chain joins TRBV4-1 and TRBJ1-3; D is perhaps TRBD1 (6 bases). Deletions cut 4 bases from V and 0 bases from J, with 13 bases between. Germline CDR1 MGHRA, CDR2 YSYEKL. The CDR3 contains 16 residues. The CDR3, as DNA: TGCGCCAGCAGCCGCCCGAGACAGGCCTCTGGAAACACCATATATTTT. Protein sequence: CASSRPRQASGNTIYF.

This chain connects TRBV6-2 or TRBV6-3 to TRBJ2-1; TRBD2 aligns across 10 bases. The trim removed 5 bases at V and 5 bases at J, leaving 9 bases unmatched. Germline CDR1 is MNHEY and CDR2 is SVGEGT. The CDR3 has 16 amino acids. The CDR3 bases are TGTGCCAGCAGTACGCCCCTAGCGGGGGAAAACAATGAGCAGTTCTTC. This codes for CASSTPLAGENNEQFF.

V and J are TRBV4-1 and TRBJ1-5; 8 bases agree with TRBD1. The germline gives CDR1 MGHRA, CDR2 YSYEKL. With V trimmed by 3 bases and J by 0 bases, 4 bases remained unmatched. This CDR3 contains 16 residues. CDR3 bases: TGCGCCAGCAGCCAGGGGACAGGAATTAGCAATCAGCCCCAGCATTTT. Translation gives CASSQGTGISNQPQHF.